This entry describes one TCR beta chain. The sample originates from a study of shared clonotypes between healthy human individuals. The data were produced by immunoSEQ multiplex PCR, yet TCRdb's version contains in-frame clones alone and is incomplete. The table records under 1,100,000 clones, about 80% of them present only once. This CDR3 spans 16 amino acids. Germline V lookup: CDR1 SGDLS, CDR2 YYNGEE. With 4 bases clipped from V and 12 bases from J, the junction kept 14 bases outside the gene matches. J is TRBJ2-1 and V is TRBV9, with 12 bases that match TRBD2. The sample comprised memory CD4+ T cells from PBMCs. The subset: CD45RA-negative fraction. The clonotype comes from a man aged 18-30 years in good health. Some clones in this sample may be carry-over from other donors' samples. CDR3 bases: TGTGCCAGCAGCCCGGGGACTAGCGGGTCTAATCAGGTGCAGTTCTTC. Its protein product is CASSPGTSGSNQVQFF.